Detailed here is one TCR beta chain. The data were taken from a study of blood T cell repertoires in COVID-19. Clones were sequenced by immunoSEQ multiplex PCR, and TCRdb holds only the in-frame ones, with some missing. The sample carries over 200,000 clones, roughly 90% recorded once. The germline V and J ends were trimmed by 6 bases and 4 bases, with 12 bases remaining between them. This CDR3 spans 13 amino acids. This TCR came from a woman aged 55-70 years with acute or convalescent COVID-19. Sequenced sample: peripheral blood. The chain links TRBV12-3 or TRBV12-4 to TRBJ1-1, with D possibly TRBD1 on 6 matching bases. The CDR3 region is CASRPTGTTEAFF. CDR3 DNA: TGTGCCAGCAGACCAACAGGGACCACTGAAGCTTTCTTT.